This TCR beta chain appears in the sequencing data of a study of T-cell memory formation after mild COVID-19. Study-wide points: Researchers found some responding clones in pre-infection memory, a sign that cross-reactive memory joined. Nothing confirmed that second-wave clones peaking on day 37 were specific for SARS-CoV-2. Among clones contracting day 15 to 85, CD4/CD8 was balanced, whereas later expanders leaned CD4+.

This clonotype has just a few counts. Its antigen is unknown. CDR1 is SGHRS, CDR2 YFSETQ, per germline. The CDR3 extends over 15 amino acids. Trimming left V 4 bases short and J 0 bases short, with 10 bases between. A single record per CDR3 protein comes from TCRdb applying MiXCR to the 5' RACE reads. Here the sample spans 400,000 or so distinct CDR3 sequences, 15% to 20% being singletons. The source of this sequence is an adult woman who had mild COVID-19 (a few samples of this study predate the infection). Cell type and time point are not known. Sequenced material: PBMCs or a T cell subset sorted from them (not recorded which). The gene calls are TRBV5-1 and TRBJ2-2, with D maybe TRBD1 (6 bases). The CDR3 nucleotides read TGCGCCAGCAGCCCGGGACACACGAACACCGGGGAGCTGTTTTTT. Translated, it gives CASSPGHTNTGELFF.